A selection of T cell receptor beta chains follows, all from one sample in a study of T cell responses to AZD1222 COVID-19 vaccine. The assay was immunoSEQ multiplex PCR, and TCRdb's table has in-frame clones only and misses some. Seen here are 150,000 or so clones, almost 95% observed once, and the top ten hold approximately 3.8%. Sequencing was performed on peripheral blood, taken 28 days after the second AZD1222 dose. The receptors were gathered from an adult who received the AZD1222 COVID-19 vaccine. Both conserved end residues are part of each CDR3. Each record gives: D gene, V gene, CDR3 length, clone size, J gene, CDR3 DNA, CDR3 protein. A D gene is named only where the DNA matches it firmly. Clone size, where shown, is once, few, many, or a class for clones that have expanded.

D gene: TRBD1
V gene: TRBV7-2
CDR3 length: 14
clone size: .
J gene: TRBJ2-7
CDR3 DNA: TGTGCCAGCAGGCCGGGACAGGGGGCCTACGAGCAGTACTTC
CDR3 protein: CASRPGQGAYEQYF

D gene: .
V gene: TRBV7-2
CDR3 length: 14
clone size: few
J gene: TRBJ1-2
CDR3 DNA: TGTGCCAGCAGCCCCCAAAACCAGGGCGGGGGCTACACCTTC
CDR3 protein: CASSPQNQGGGYTF

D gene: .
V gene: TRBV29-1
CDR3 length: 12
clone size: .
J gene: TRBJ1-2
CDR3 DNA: TGCGGAAGTGAGAGCAGATGGAGTGGCTACACCTTC
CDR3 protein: CGSESRWSGYTF

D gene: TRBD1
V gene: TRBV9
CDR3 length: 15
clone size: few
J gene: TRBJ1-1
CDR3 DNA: TGTGCCAGCAGCGTTGGGACAGGGGGCAACACTGAAGCTTTCTTT
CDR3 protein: CASSVGTGGNTEAFF

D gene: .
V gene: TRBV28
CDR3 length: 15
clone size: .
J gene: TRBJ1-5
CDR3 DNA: TGTGCCAGCAGTTTGATGGACATGGTGGGAATTAGCCAGCATTTT
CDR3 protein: CASSLMDMVGISQHF

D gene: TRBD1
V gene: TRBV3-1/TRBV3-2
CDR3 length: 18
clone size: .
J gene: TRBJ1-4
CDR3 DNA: TGTGCCAGCAGCCACAGCCGGGACAGGGGGCTTCCGGGGGAAAAACTGTTTTTT
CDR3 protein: CASSHSRDRGLPGEKLFF

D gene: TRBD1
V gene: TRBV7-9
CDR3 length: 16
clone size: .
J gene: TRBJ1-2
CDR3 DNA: TGTGCCAGCAGCACAGACAGGGGCCGAACTAACTATGGCTACACCTTC
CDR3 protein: CASSTDRGRTNYGYTF

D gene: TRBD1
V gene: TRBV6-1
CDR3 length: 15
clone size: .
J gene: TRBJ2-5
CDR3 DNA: TGTGCCAGCAGTGAGTCGACAGGGGGCCAAGAGACCCAGTACTTC
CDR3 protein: CASSESTGGQETQYF

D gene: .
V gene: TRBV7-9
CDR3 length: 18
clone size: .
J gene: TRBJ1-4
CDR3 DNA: TGTGCCAGCAGCTCTCTCCTCCATATGGAAGGCGGGAATGAAAAACTGTTTTTT
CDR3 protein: CASSSLLHMEGGNEKLFF

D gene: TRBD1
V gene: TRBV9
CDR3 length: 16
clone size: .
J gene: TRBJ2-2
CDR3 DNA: TGTGCCAGCAGCGATCCCGGGACAGGGGGCACCGGGGAGCTGTTTTTT
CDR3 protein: CASSDPGTGGTGELFF

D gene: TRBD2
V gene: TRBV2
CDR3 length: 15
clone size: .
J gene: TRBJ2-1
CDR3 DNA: TGTGCCAGCAGTGAGGCTAGCGGGAGGAGGGATGAGCAGTTCTTC
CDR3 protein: CASSEASGRRDEQFF

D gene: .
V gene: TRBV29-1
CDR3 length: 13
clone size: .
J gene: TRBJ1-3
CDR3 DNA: TGCAGCGTTGAAACGACTATTGGAAACACCATATATTTT
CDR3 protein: CSVETTIGNTIYF

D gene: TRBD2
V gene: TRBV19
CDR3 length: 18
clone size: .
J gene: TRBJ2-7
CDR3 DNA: TGTGCCAGTAGTATCGGAGGGAAAATAGCGGGACCTACCTACGAGCAGTACTTC
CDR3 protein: CASSIGGKIAGPTYEQYF

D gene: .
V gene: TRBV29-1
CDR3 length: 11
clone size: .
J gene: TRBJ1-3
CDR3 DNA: TGCAGCGTTGAACTTGGAAACACCATATATTTT
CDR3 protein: CSVELGNTIYF

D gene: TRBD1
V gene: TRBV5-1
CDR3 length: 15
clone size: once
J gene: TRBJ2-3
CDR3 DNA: TGCGCCAGCAGCTTGGGACAGGGGTTGACAGATACGCAGTATTTT
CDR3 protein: CASSLGQGLTDTQYF

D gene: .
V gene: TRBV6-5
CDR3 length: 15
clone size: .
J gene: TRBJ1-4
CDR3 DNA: TGTGCCAGCAGCAAATTCAGGGGAAGGGATGAAAAACTGTTTTTT
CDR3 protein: CASSKFRGRDEKLFF

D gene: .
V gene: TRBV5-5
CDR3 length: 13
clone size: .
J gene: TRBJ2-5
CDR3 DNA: TGTGCCAGCAGCTTCCCAGGAGGTGAGACCCAGTACTTC
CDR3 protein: CASSFPGGETQYF

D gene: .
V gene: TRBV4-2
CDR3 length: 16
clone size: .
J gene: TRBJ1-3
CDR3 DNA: TGTGCCAGCAGCCACTCCAGACAGAGAGGGAGAAACACCATATATTTT
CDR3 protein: CASSHSRQRGRNTIYF

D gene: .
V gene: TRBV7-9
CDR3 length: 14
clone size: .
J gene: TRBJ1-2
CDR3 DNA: TGTGCCAGCAGCTTAGGCCAGATCAGCGGTGGCTACACCTTC
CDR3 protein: CASSLGQISGGYTF

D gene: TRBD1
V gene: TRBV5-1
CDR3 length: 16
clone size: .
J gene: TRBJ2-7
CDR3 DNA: TGCGCCAGCAGCTTTTCTACCGGGACAGGGGGCCACGAGCAGTACTTC
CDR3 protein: CASSFSTGTGGHEQYF

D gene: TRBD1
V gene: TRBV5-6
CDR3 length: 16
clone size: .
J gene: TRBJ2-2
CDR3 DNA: TGTGCCAGCAGACCCGACAGGGGCCTTAACACCGGGGAGCTGTTTTTT
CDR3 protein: CASRPDRGLNTGELFF

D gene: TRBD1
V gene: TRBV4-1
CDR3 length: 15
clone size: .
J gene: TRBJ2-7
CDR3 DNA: TGCGCCAGCAGCCAGAACAGGGGGCGCTCCTACGAGCAGTACTTC
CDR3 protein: CASSQNRGRSYEQYF